The 23 T cell receptor beta chains below come from one sample, sequenced in a study of cytomegalovirus exposure and HLA in healthy donors. 60 Vbeta and 13 Jbeta primers were used in PCR. Profiled with immunoSEQ multiplex PCR; TCRdb holds only in-frame clones, not every one. The sample comprises roughly 89,000 clones, 65% of which are singletons, and roughly a fifth rests with the top ten. The specimen sequenced was PBMCs. The receptor source for this set is a woman between 50 and 59 years old in good health and CMV-seropositive.

This chain connects TRBV6-1 to TRBJ2-1, with TRBD1 matching 8 bases. CDR3 length equals 15 residues. V lost 4 bases, J lost 4 bases, and 6 bases stayed unmatched. Germline CDR1 MNHNS, CDR2 SASEGT. The CDR3 here is CASSGGTGYYNEQFF. DNA of the CDR3: TGTGCCAGCAGTGGTGGGACAGGCTATTACAATGAGCAGTTCTTC.

CDR3 nucleotide sequence: TGCGCCAGCAGCCCGGGGCTAGCGGGGGGGTACCAAGAGACCCAGTACTTC. Its translation: CASSPGLAGGYQETQYF. The chain is built from TRBV5-1 and TRBJ2-5, with TRBD2 matching 12 bases. This CDR3 is built from 17 residues. Germline V gene lookup returns CDR1 SGHRS and CDR2 YFSETQ. J was trimmed by 0 bases and V by 4 bases; bases with no gene match: 7.

This clone was recorded a few times. The CDR3 DNA sequence: TGTGCCAGCAGCGTAGGGCGGGGGGGCCTCAATGAGCAGTTCTTC. Residues: CASSVGRGGLNEQFF. The chain recombines TRBV9 with TRBJ2-1, with 9 nucleotides matching TRBD2. The germline V gene encodes CDR1 SGDLS and CDR2 YYNGEE. V shed 0 bases and J 6 bases; nucleotides not matched to a gene: 4. The length of the CDR3 is 15 residues.

The sample holds many counts of this clone. This sequence joins TRBV29-1 and TRBJ1-2; D may be TRBD1 (5 bases). V dropped 4 bases and J dropped 5 bases, with 8 bases sitting between them. Germline V gene data show CDR1 as SQVTM and CDR2 as ANQGSEA. This CDR3 is built from 11 residues. CDR3 region: CSVGGEYGYTF. The CDR3 DNA is TGCAGCGTTGGGGGGGAATATGGCTACACCTTC.

This rearrangement joins TRBV6-5 to TRBJ2-1; 9 bases match TRBD1. J was trimmed by 5 bases and V by 8 bases; bases with no gene match: 7. In germline, CDR1 is MNHEY, CDR2 SVGAGI. The CDR3 runs 14 residues. The CDR3 coding sequence is TGTGCCAGCTCCCGGACAGGGGTCCACAATGAGCAGTTCTTC. Amino acids: CASSRTGVHNEQFF.

This clone was seen a single time. The chain is built from TRBV10-1 and TRBJ2-2, with D possibly matching TRBD1 (6 bases). This CDR3 is 15 amino acids long. CDR1 and CDR2 from the germline V gene are WNHNN and SYGVQD (reference sequence). V lost 8 bases and J 4 bases, leaving 17 bases between the germline ends. The CDR3 bases are TGCGCCAGCGGTACAGGGATGTCTGGCACCGGGGAGCTGTTTTTT. Translation: CASGTGMSGTGELFF.

This clone was observed a handful of times. The V gene is TRBV2, the J gene TRBJ1-1; TRBD1 agrees at 7 bases. Per germline, CDR1 SNHLY and CDR2 FYNNEI. With V trimmed by 5 bases and J by 3 bases, 18 bases remained unmatched. The CDR3 has 18 residues. The CDR3 here is CASSYSGTAHSGDTEAFF. The CDR3 region has the DNA TGTGCCAGCAGTTACTCCGGGACAGCACATTCCGGGGACACTGAAGCTTTCTTT.

This rearrangement joins TRBV14 to TRBJ1-4; D is unresolved. Germline assignment: CDR1 SGHDN and CDR2 FVKESK. V lost 3 bases to trimming and J lost 9 bases, with 11 bases between them. The CDR3 length is 13 residues. The CDR3 DNA sequence: TGTGCCAGCAGCCAGTACACAGCCCAAAAACTGTTTTTT. It is translated as CASSQYTAQKLFF.

The chain employs TRBV28 and TRBJ1-5, with 8 bases that match TRBD1. With 10 bases clipped from V and 1 base from J, the junction kept 6 bases outside the gene matches. Germline V gene data show CDR1 as MDHEN and CDR2 as SYDVKM. CDR3 size: 14 residues. The CDR3 loop reads CATRGRKSNQPQHF. The DNA for the CDR3 is TGTGCCACCAGGGGGCGTAAGAGCAATCAGCCCCAGCATTTT.

The chain uses TRBV29-1 and TRBJ2-5; TRBD2 agrees at 11 bases. The CDR3 is 13 residues long. Germline V gene data show CDR1 as SQVTM and CDR2 as ANQGSEA. V shed 6 bases, J shed 3 bases, and the junction held 3 bases outside the gene matches. This chain's CDR3 is CSVLLAGEETQYF. The CDR3 nucleotides are TGCAGCGTGCTACTAGCGGGGGAAGAGACCCAGTACTTC.

The chain employs TRBV7-9 and TRBJ1-4; D uncertain. CDR3 length: 13 residues. The germline V gene has CDR1 SEHNR and CDR2 FQNEAQ (reference sequence). V was trimmed by 6 bases and J by 2 bases, leaving 7 bases between them. Here the CDR3 reads CASSFNTNEKLFF. CDR3 bases: TGTGCCAGCAGTTTTAATACTAATGAAAAACTGTTTTTT.

The V and J genes are TRBV30 and TRBJ2-5; D ambiguous. The CDR3 length is 12 residues. The germline V gene encodes CDR1 GTSNPN and CDR2 SVGIG (reference sequence). V lost 0 bases to trimming and J lost 5 bases, with 7 bases between them. CDR3 coding DNA: TGTGCCTGGAGTGTACATTTTGAGACCCAGTACTTC. It yields the protein CAWSVHFETQYF.

This chain joins TRBV6-1 and TRBJ1-3, with D perhaps matching TRBD1 (5 bases). This CDR3 is 16 amino acids long. Trimming stripped 4 bases from V and 0 bases from J, with 13 bases between. Per germline, CDR1 MNHNS and CDR2 SASEGT. In nucleotides, the CDR3 is TGTGCCAGCAGTGTCGACAGCGATTACTCTGGAAACACCATATATTTT. It encodes CASSVDSDYSGNTIYF.

The genes are TRBV18 and TRBJ2-5; 10 bases line up with TRBD1. The length of the CDR3 is 15 residues. With V trimmed by 5 bases and J by 1 base, 4 bases remained unmatched. The V gene's germline CDR1 is KGHSH and CDR2 LQKENI. The DNA of the CDR3 is TGTGCCAGCTCATCAAGACAGGGGGCCCAAGAGACCCAGTACTTC. Translation gives CASSSRQGAQETQYF.

The chain couples TRBV19 to TRBJ1-1; TRBD1 might be the D (6 bases). With 7 bases removed from V and 1 base from J, the gap between germline ends came to 10 bases. Germline V gives CDR1 LNHDA, CDR2 SQIVND (reference sequence). The CDR3 length is 13 residues. Written as DNA, the CDR3 is TGTGCCAGTAAGGACAGAACGAACACTGAAGCTTTCTTT. Amino acids: CASKDRTNTEAFF. The full variable domain, its missing parts supplied by reference TRBV19 and TRBJ1-1, is DGGITQSPKYLFRKEGQNVTLSCEQNLNHDAMYWYRQDPGQGLRLIYYSQIVNDFQKGDIAEGYSVSREKKESFPLTVTSAQKNPTAFYLCASKDRTNTEAFFGQGTRLTVV.

In its sample, this clone was seen a few times. This chain links TRBV28 with TRBJ2-6; TRBD2 matches at 7 bases. Unmatched junction bases numbered 14, after V lost 6 bases and J lost 0 bases. The germline gives CDR1 MDHEN, CDR2 SYDVKM. The CDR3 spans 19 residues. CDR3 protein: CASSVPTSGENSGANVLTF. CDR3 DNA sequence: TGTGCCAGCAGCGTCCCCACCAGCGGGGAAAACTCTGGGGCCAACGTCCTGACTTTC.

This chain uses TRBV28 with TRBJ1-3; 7 positions match TRBD1. In germline, CDR1 is MDHEN, CDR2 SYDVKM. J was trimmed by 3 bases and V by 6 bases; bases with no gene match: 2. The CDR3 extends over 13 amino acids. The chain's CDR3 is CASRRQGGNTIYF. DNA for the CDR3: TGTGCCAGCAGACGACAGGGTGGAAACACCATATATTTT.

The CDR3 loop is CASRGAWTDTQYF. CDR3 in DNA: TGTGCCAGCAGGGGGGCCTGGACAGATACGCAGTATTTT. The chain combines TRBV28 with TRBJ2-3; tentatively, D is TRBD1 (6 bases). The length of the CDR3 is 13 residues. Germline lookup yields CDR1 MDHEN and CDR2 SYDVKM. V was trimmed by 6 bases and J by 3 bases, leaving 10 bases between them.

This clone was counted a single time. The rearrangement links TRBV5-4 to TRBJ2-3, with 7 bases lining up with TRBD2. V shed 6 bases, J shed 2 bases, and the junction held 6 bases outside the gene matches. The CDR3 runs to 14 residues. CDR1 and CDR2 from the germline V gene are SGHNT and YYREEE (reference sequence). In DNA, the CDR3 is TGTGCCAGCACCACGGGGGGAATCACAGATACGCAGTATTTT. It specifies CASTTGGITDTQYF.

This rearrangement joins TRBV25-1 to TRBJ1-2; the D is unclear. The CDR3 is made up of 15 amino acids. V was shortened by 5 bases and J by 6 bases, with 19 bases between the two germline ends. The V gene's germline CDR1 is MGHDK and CDR2 SYGVNS. The CDR3 reads CASSTKIFGLDGYTF. CDR3 DNA sequence: TGTGCCAGCAGTACCAAGATATTCGGTTTGGATGGCTACACCTTC.

V gene TRBV11-2 combines with J gene TRBJ2-1; D perhaps matches TRBD2 (6 bases). The CDR3 spans 15 residues. Per the germline V gene, CDR1 is SGHAT and CDR2 is FQNNGV. V lost 1 base and J lost 4, with 11 bases in between. The CDR3 is CASSLAGVTYNEQFF. Written as DNA, the CDR3 is TGTGCCAGCAGCTTAGCGGGGGTCACATACAATGAGCAGTTCTTC.

V usage is TRBV7-2 and J usage is TRBJ1-1; tentative D call: TRBD1 (6 bases). Germline V gene lookup returns CDR1 SGHTA and CDR2 FQGNSA. V was shortened by 2 bases and J by 1 base, with 14 bases between the two germline ends. The CDR3 spans 16 residues. The CDR3 bases are TGTGCCAGCAGCTTACGCAGGGGTAGAAGGAACACTGAAGCTTTCTTT. Its protein product is CASSLRRGRRNTEAFF.

This sequence joins TRBV6-4 and TRBJ2-1, with 8 nucleotides matching TRBD1. V shed 3 bases and J 6 bases; nucleotides not matched to a gene: 4. Germline CDR1 and CDR2: MRHNA and SNTAGT. CDR3 length: 14 residues. CDR3 residues: CASSESTGVNEQFF. Written as DNA, the CDR3 is TGTGCCAGCAGTGAGTCGACAGGGGTCAATGAGCAGTTCTTC.